This TCR beta chain is from a study of cytomegalovirus exposure and HLA in healthy donors. Findings and caveats of the study: An analysis done earlier found most TCR beta V segments productive about 90% or about 30% of the time. In a later analysis, TCR beta V- and J-gene trimming showed a link to a missense DCLRE1C variant. The listing of 160 or so TCR beta chains classed them as cytomegalovirus-associated. Certain indistinguishable V segments, among them TRBV6-2 and TRBV6-3, were excluded.

Points on this clone: Its antigen is not known.

It was with 60 Vbeta and 13 Jbeta primers that the PCR ran. Assay: immunoSEQ multiplex PCR; the TCRdb copy retains only in-frame clones and omits some. The data hold 40,000 to 55,000 clones, with around 81% observed a single time. Per the germline V gene, CDR1 is ENHRY and CDR2 is SYGVKD. This CDR3 region has 13 residues. V was trimmed by 7 bases and J by 4 bases, leaving 13 bases between them. The TCR originated in a boy aged 5-17 years in good health and CMV-seropositive. The chain joins TRBV10-3 to TRBJ2-5, with a possible D match to TRBD1 (5 bases). Sequenced: PBMCs. This CDR3 reads CAITPGPTETQYF. Here the CDR3 DNA reads TGTGCCATCACTCCAGGGCCAACAGAGACCCAGTACTTC.